This T cell receptor beta chain was sequenced for a study of T cells in Graves' hyperthyroidism and ophthalmopathy. Study-wide context: Specimen type is peripheral blood, collected at initial diagnosis prior to any treatment. General study findings and limits: The majority of expanded thyroid clonotypes above 0.001 also appeared in blood.

RNA transcripts served as the template for amplifying TCR beta CDR3 regions. The HTBI primer set drove a first-round RT-PCR of the TCR CDR3. MiXCR was run by TCRdb on the multiplex PCR reads, yielding one entry per CDR3 protein. The data show under 400,000 distinct CDR3 sequences, roughly 25% seen once. This clonotype showed up many times. Its antigen is still unknown. Graves' hyperthyroidism was deemed stable given no ophthalmopathy progression within 18 months. Sequencing input: blood. This TCR was recovered from a man in his forties or fifties with Graves' hyperthyroidism.

CDR3 protein: CASSPVWGSEAFF. The DNA of the CDR3 is TGTGCCAGCAGCCCGGTGTGGGGCTCTGAAGCTTTCTTT. The chain has TRBV7-2 and TRBJ1-1; possibly TRBD1 for D (5 bases). CDR1 is SGHTA, CDR2 FQGNSA, per germline. The V end was cut by 5 bases, the J end by 6 bases, with 13 bases between. This CDR3 spans 13 amino acids.